Listed here are 23 T cell receptor beta chains from one sample, sequenced in a study of T cells expressing NK-cell markers. Using the 5' RACE reads, TCRdb records one entry per CDR3 protein without DNA. Its table lists over 100,000 distinct CDR3 sequences. The specimen sequenced was blood T cells: a sorted CD56 or NKG2C T cell subset, CD4+ or CD8+ T cells, or bulk PBMC T cells (not recorded which). The origin of the receptors is a woman between 18 and 70 years old in good health.

The V gene is TRBV29-1, the J gene TRBJ1-1. CDR1 and CDR2 from the germline V gene are SQVTM and ANQGSEA. The CDR3 is 11 amino acids. CDR3 residues: CSVVANTEAFF.

The genes are TRBV27 and TRBJ2-5; the D call from TCRdb, TRBD2, cannot be confirmed without DNA. The CDR3 spans 13 residues. CDR1 is MNHEY, CDR2 SMNVEV, per germline (reference sequence). The CDR3 sequence: CASCSSVGETQYF.

J is TRBJ1-1 and V is TRBV9; as DNA is missing, the TRBD1 call by TCRdb cannot be tested. This CDR3 region has 12 residues. Germline-derived CDR1 and CDR2 are SGDLS and YYNGEE. CDR3 residues: CASRPGPLEAFF.

The CDR3 sequence: CSVGQNNEQFF. The chain is built from TRBV29-1 and TRBJ2-1; the D call of TRBD1 rests on TCRdb alone, since no DNA is present to check it. This CDR3 comprises 11 residues. The germline V gene encodes CDR1 SQVTM and CDR2 ANQGSEA.

The chain employs TRBV12-3 or TRBV12-4 and TRBJ1-6; TCRdb selects TRBD1, and the lack of DNA leaves this call unchecked. The CDR3 runs 15 residues. CDR3 in amino acids: CASSSSQGRDSPLHF.

The chain links TRBV7-9 to TRBJ2-3; TCRdb proposes TRBD1, but this gene call is untestable without DNA. Germline values: CDR1 SEHNR, CDR2 FQNEAQ (reference sequence). The CDR3 length is 16 residues. This CDR3 is CASSDQHRAYTDTQYF.

The J gene is TRBJ2-1, the V gene TRBV10-1; TCRdb reports TRBD1, a call that lacks DNA to check it against. The germline V gene encodes CDR1 WNHNN and CDR2 SYGVQD (reference sequence). The CDR3 extends over 15 amino acids. CDR3 residues: CASSEGDRDFGEQFF.

The rearrangement joins TRBV10-3 to TRBJ2-2; the D call of TRBD1 rests on TCRdb alone, since no DNA is present to check it. Germline V lookup: CDR1 ENHRY, CDR2 SYGVKD. The CDR3 runs 15 residues. The CDR3 loop reads CAISESGQGTGELFF.

J is TRBJ2-2 and V is TRBV29-1. The CDR3 has 13 amino acids. The germline CDR1 and CDR2 sequences are SQVTM and ANQGSEA. CDR3 in amino acids: CSVEDRVTGELFF.

This sequence joins TRBV7-6 and TRBJ2-1; without DNA, the TCRdb call of TRBD2 cannot be checked. CDR1 and CDR2 from the germline V gene are SGHVS and FNYEAQ. The length of the CDR3 is 14 residues. The CDR3 here is CASSPGLAQNEQFF.

The chain employs TRBV4-2 and TRBJ2-2. The CDR3 is 14 residues long. Germline values: CDR1 LGHNA, CDR2 YNFKEQ. CDR3 in amino acids: CASSQESATGELFF.

This chain connects TRBV6-1 to TRBJ2-2; without DNA, the TCRdb call of TRBD1 cannot be checked. CDR3 length equals 14 residues. Germline CDR1 is MNHNS and CDR2 is SASEGT. CDR3 sequence: CASSRQGPTGELFF.

J is TRBJ2-7 and V is TRBV4-2. Germline assignment: CDR1 LGHNA and CDR2 YNFKEQ. This CDR3 region has 18 residues. The CDR3: CASSQGAAEPVGLYEQYF.

The chain combines TRBV4-2 with TRBJ2-1; TCRdb's D gene call, TRBD1, goes unchecked for lack of DNA. The CDR3 sequence is 13 residues long. Germline V lookup: CDR1 LGHNA, CDR2 YNFKEQ. CDR3 sequence reads: CASSPGGNNEQFF.

The gene calls are TRBV6-2 or TRBV6-3 and TRBJ2-2; no DNA is available, so the TRBD1 call from TCRdb remains unchecked. CDR1 MNHEY and CDR2 SVGEGT come from the germline V gene. The CDR3 totals 18 residues. CDR3 region: CASSYFPHRGKNTGELFF.

The CDR3 loop is CRGSMGGTEAFF. The J gene is TRBJ1-1, the V gene TRBV20-1; the TCRdb D gene call, TRBD1, has no DNA to confirm it. CDR1 is DFQATT and CDR2 is SNEGSKA in the germline V gene (reference sequence). The CDR3 consists of 12 residues.

The CDR3 here is CASRDGNEQFF. J is TRBJ2-1 and V is TRBV5-1. The germline V gene has CDR1 SGHRS and CDR2 YFSETQ. The length of the CDR3 is 11 residues.

The chain links TRBV6-1 to TRBJ2-1; TCRdb calls TRBD1, which cannot be checked without DNA. Looked up from germline, CDR1 is MNHNS and CDR2 is SASEGT. CDR3 size: 15 residues. CDR3 in amino acids: CASSESRGPFNEQFF.

This chain links TRBV6-1 with TRBJ1-1; lacking DNA, the TRBD1 call made by TCRdb goes unchecked. Germline V gene sequence: CDR1 MNHNS, CDR2 SASEGT. The CDR3 length is 17 residues. The chain's CDR3 is CASSRSPFGTGVTEAFF.

The V call is TRBV19, the J call TRBJ2-7; checking the TCRdb D call of TRBD2 is not possible without DNA. CDR1 and CDR2 from the germline V gene are LNHDA and SQIVND (reference sequence). This CDR3 spans 14 amino acids. The CDR3 is CASSLGLAVYEQYF.

The chain couples TRBV9 to TRBJ1-2; the TCRdb call, TRBD1, lacks DNA for checking. CDR3 length: 12 amino acids. Per the germline V gene, CDR1 is SGDLS and CDR2 is YYNGEE. The CDR3 region is CASVNRLDGYTF.

The chain carries TRBV4-3 and TRBJ1-2; there is no DNA to check the TCRdb D call of TRBD1. The length of the CDR3 is 15 residues. Germline CDR1 and CDR2: LGHNA and YSLEER. The CDR3 region is CASSPATGNVYGYTF.

The rearrangement joins TRBV20-1 to TRBJ2-7; as DNA is missing, the TRBD2 call by TCRdb cannot be tested. The CDR3 runs 15 residues. Germline CDR1 reads DFQATT; CDR2 reads SNEGSKA (reference sequence). CDR3 in amino acids: CSVVVTSGPTYEQYF.